A single sample is the source of the 14 T cell receptor beta chains below, sequenced in a study of blood T cell repertoires in COVID-19. Measured with immunoSEQ multiplex PCR; TCRdb has only the in-frame clones, and not every one. Of some 170,000 clones in the sample, over 75% were seen once. Sequenced: PBMCs or T cells enriched from blood (not recorded which). The receptors were gathered from a man aged 35 to 55 who had recovered from COVID-19.

The chain couples TRBV13 to TRBJ2-4; 13 bases align to TRBD2. The germline V gene encodes CDR1 PRHDT and CDR2 FYEKMQ (reference sequence). This CDR3 has 15 residues. With V trimmed by 5 bases and J by 8 bases, 6 bases remained unmatched. The CDR3 DNA follows: TGTGCCAGCAGCCCCACTAGCGGGGGGGCGGACATTCAGTACTTC. It translates to CASSPTSGGADIQYF. Full variable domain (remainder filled in from reference TRBV13 and TRBJ2-4): AAGVIQSPRHLIKEKRETATLKCYPIPRHDTVYWYQQGPGQDPQFLISFYEKMQSDKGSIPDRFSAQQFSDYHSELNMSSLELGDSALYFCASSPTSGGADIQYFGAGTRLSVL.

V and J are TRBV9 and TRBJ2-1; possible D gene TRBD2, 6 bases. Per germline, CDR1 SGDLS and CDR2 YYNGEE. The V end lost 4 bases, the J end lost 5 bases, and 13 bases lay between the germline ends. CDR3 length: 14 residues. For the CDR3, the DNA is TGTGCCAGCAGCCCAATGGCGGGGAACAATGAGCAGTTCTTC. This gives the protein CASSPMAGNNEQFF.

Notes on this clone: This CDR3 is also generated by other DNA sequences in the sample. V is TRBV30 and J is TRBJ1-2; TRBD1 is a possible D gene (6 bases). Trimming removed 0 bases from V and 2 bases from J, with 10 bases in between. The germline V gene encodes CDR1 GTSNPN and CDR2 SVGIG (reference sequence). This CDR3 has 14 amino acids. CDR3 in DNA: TGTGCCTGGAGTGTACTGGGGGCGAACTATGGCTACACCTTC. Translating gives CAWSVLGANYGYTF.

The chain employs TRBV28 and TRBJ2-7; 7 bases agree with TRBD1. CDR1 MDHEN and CDR2 SYDVKM come from the germline V gene. V gave up 7 bases and J gave up 0 bases; unmatched junction bases: 9. CDR3 length: 15 residues. CDR3 residues: CASNTERQGSYEQYF. In DNA, the CDR3 is TGTGCCAGCAACACCGAGAGACAGGGCTCCTACGAGCAGTACTTC.

The gene calls are TRBV5-1 and TRBJ2-4, with 8 bases lining up with TRBD1. The CDR3 loop spans 17 amino acids. Trimming cost V 7 bases and J 8 bases; bases outside gene matches: 20. Germline V gene data show CDR1 as SGHRS and CDR2 as YFSETQ. CDR3 sequence (DNA): TGCGCCAGCCATATAGCCCCATTAGGACAGGGCGGGGACATTCAGTACTTC. Protein product: CASHIAPLGQGGDIQYF. Combining the CDR3 with reference TRBV5-1 and TRBJ2-4 gives the whole variable domain KAGVTQTPRYLIKTRGQQVTLSCSPISGHRSVSWYQQTPGQGLQFLFEYFSETQRNKGNFPGRFSGRQFSNSRSEMNVSTLELGDSALYLCASHIAPLGQGGDIQYFGAGTRLSVL.

The count of this clone is one. V usage is TRBV3-1 (or the pseudogene TRBV3-2) and J usage is TRBJ2-4; maybe TRBD1 (6 bases). Germline loops: CDR1 LGHDT, CDR2 YNNKEL (reference sequence). V was shortened by 0 bases and J by 7 bases, with 13 bases between the two germline ends. The CDR3 is 15 residues long. The CDR3 DNA sequence: TGTGCCAGCAGCCAAGATGGGGCCAGGGGTAACATTCAGTACTTC. Its protein is CASSQDGARGNIQYF.

The chain couples TRBV2 to TRBJ2-6; possibly TRBD2 for D (5 bases). The CDR3 runs to 13 residues. CDR1 is SNHLY and CDR2 is FYNNEI in the germline V gene. Trimming shortened V by 8 bases and J by 5 bases, and 10 bases separated the two germline ends. CDR3 nucleotides: TGTGCCAGCGAGGGTGGGAGGGCCAACGTCCTGACTTTC. It encodes CASEGGRANVLTF.

This chain uses TRBV5-5 with TRBJ1-1; the match to TRBD1 covers 7 bases. The V gene's germline CDR1 is SGHKS and CDR2 YYEKEE (reference sequence). This CDR3 is 15 amino acids long. The J segment lost 5 bases and the V segment lost 4 bases, leaving 11 bases of the junction unmatched. The CDR3, as DNA: TGTGCCAGCAGCAAGACGACAGGGCGTGGTACTGAAGCTTTCTTT. Its protein product is CASSKTTGRGTEAFF.

The V call is TRBV5-4, the J call TRBJ1-5, with 8 bases identical to TRBD1. Germline CDR1 SGHNT, CDR2 YYREEE (reference sequence). The CDR3 extends over 15 amino acids. Trimming removed 2 bases from V and 0 bases from J; junction bases left unmatched: 1. CDR3 residues: CASSLQGGSNQPQHF. DNA for the CDR3: TGTGCCAGCAGCTTACAGGGGGGTAGCAATCAGCCCCAGCATTTT.

J is TRBJ1-1 and V is TRBV27; 7 bases map to TRBD1. This CDR3 has 16 amino acids. V was clipped by 7 bases and J by 3 bases; unmatched bases: 14. Germline CDR1 is MNHEY and CDR2 is SMNVEV (reference sequence). In DNA form, the CDR3 reads TGTGCCAGCACCTTGACCATGACAGGGCCTGACACTGAAGCTTTCTTT. Encoded protein: CASTLTMTGPDTEAFF.

V and J are TRBV27 and TRBJ1-5; D not resolved. The V end was cut by 9 bases, the J end by 7 bases, with 16 bases between. There are 13 residues in the CDR3. Germline CDR1 and CDR2: MNHEY and SMNVEV (reference sequence). CDR3 DNA sequence: TGTGCCAGTGGAATGGCGTCGGGACAGCCCCAGCATTTT. Protein sequence: CASGMASGQPQHF.

The rearrangement joins TRBV27 to TRBJ1-1; D is unclear. V was trimmed by 2 bases and J by 0 bases, leaving 7 bases between them. The CDR3 spans 14 residues. Germline lookup yields CDR1 MNHEY and CDR2 SMNVEV (reference sequence). CDR3 DNA: TGTGCCAGCAGTTTAAGTCTAATGAACACTGAAGCTTTCTTT. Protein product: CASSLSLMNTEAFF.

The chain carries TRBV14 and TRBJ1-2; the match to TRBD1 covers 12 bases. Per the germline V gene, CDR1 is SGHDN and CDR2 is FVKESK. V lost 1 base and J lost 6; bases outside the gene matches: 6. There are 16 residues in the CDR3. The CDR3 here is CASSQAPGQGAHGYTF. CDR3 nucleotides: TGTGCCAGCAGCCAAGCTCCGGGACAGGGGGCACATGGCTACACCTTC.

This clone was seen repeatedly, ten times or more. The gene calls are TRBV11-3 and TRBJ2-1; 9 bases agree with TRBD1. Trimming took 5 bases from V and 8 from J; bases not matched to a gene: 13. This CDR3 has 16 residues. The germline V gene encodes CDR1 SGHNT and CDR2 YENEEA. In nucleotides, the CDR3 is TGTGCCAGCAGCCTTCAAAACACAGGGGGCGGAGATGAGCAGTTCTTC. Translation gives CASSLQNTGGGDEQFF.